This T cell receptor beta chain was identified during a study of blood T cell repertoires in COVID-19. Turning to the study itself: There were acute and convalescent COVID-19 samples, and they came from the United States, Italy and Spain. T cells, B-cell-depleted T cells, or PBMCs provided the cDNA or gDNA that served as material.

Unmatched junction bases numbered 16, after V lost 8 bases and J lost 4 bases. CDR1 is SGHNT, CDR2 YENEEA, per germline. The CDR3 runs to 17 residues. Original processing methods: How many nucleated cells were present was estimated from reference gene primer amplification. Method: immunoSEQ multiplex PCR; TCRdb's copy keeps in-frame clones and lacks some. V, J and clone size were drawn from that table, and D and trimming were deduced from the DNA. The profile shows 14,000 or so clones, approximately 82% of them singletons. The TCR originated in a middle-aged man with active or convalescent COVID-19. The rearrangement uses TRBV11-3 and TRBJ2-1; TRBD2 matches at 8 bases. The sequenced sample consisted of peripheral blood. CDR3 sequence reads: CASAPSGGGSTYNEQFF. In DNA, the CDR3 is TGTGCCAGCGCCCCGTCGGGCGGGGGGTCGACATACAATGAGCAGTTCTTC.